Described below is a single T cell receptor beta chain sequence and its context. Which antigen it targets is not known. Base-call qualities are not available, and no considerably larger clone is one nucleotide away. This sample is drawn from a study of cytomegalovirus exposure and HLA in healthy donors (dated by TCRdb to 2016 to 2017). Broadly, across the study: In an earlier analysis of about 560 of the donors, about 260 Gb of sequence data and 95 million to 130 million unique TCR beta sequences from 150 million to 200 million T cells were reported. An early release covering approximately 600 HLA-typed donors comprised 250 to 350 gigabases of sequencing data and 85 million or so unique TCR sequences. Of the roughly 430 genotyped donors, approximately 83% fell in the genetic ancestry cluster associated with self-reported Caucasian donors. The study was designed to test whether signatures of past pathogen exposure could be identified by cataloging public T cell receptors. Using immunosequencing, the study profiled T cell repertoires from around 680 subjects and related those repertoires to cytomegalovirus serostatus. In addition to the first cohort of roughly 670 subjects, a separate validation cohort of 120 different subjects was used. High-throughput TCR immunosequencing, statistical association of individual TCRs with disease status, and machine learning were combined to predict cytomegalovirus infection status. A later analysis re-examined previously published TCR beta repertoires from roughly 650 donors and added high-resolution HLA genotyping to investigate patterns of TCR occurrence. Rather than drawing on any new phenotypic data, the later analysis identified candidate immune exposures from TCR beta sequences and the way those sequences occurred across donors. To decide whether each TCR beta V gene segment behaved as functional or pseudogenic, an earlier analysis of some 580 of the donors relied on high-throughput TCR beta sequencing. Donor age, sex, ethnicity and CMV serostatus were compiled together with the repertoire data. Genome-wide SNP genotypes for about 55% of the 666 donors were used in a later genetic analysis, which treated that subset as a discovery cohort. Every repertoire in the discovery cohort had been generated on one and the same sequencing platform. Both class I and class II loci were covered by HLA typing, at four-digit resolution. The number of donors typed differed by locus, with 629-630 for A, B, C, DRB1 and DQB1, around 520 for DQA1, approximately 570 for DPA1, and approximately 470 for DPB1. A handful of DR-DQ haplotypes were treated as single units for association and clustering because of strong linkage in the cohort. Among around 400 genotyped donors of the cohort, an average of approximately 240,000 unique TCR beta nucleotide sequences was sequenced per donor, of which about 19% were non-productive. Points the paper makes about the study in general: In a later genetic analysis, a missense DCLRE1C variant was associated with V-gene and J-gene trimming of TCR beta chains, and the association was replicated in an independent cohort. The only immune exposure information available for the cohort was CMV serostatus. When HLA alleles, especially DR and DQ, strongly co-occurred, TCR associations were difficult to assign to individual alleles. In both the original and validation cohorts, the classifier was reported to diagnose cytomegalovirus status with high specificity and sensitivity. According to a later analysis, parvovirus B19, influenza, CMV and Epstein-Barr virus appeared linked to several top co-occurrence clusters. Only TCR beta chains were sequenced in this cohort, and the absence of alpha or paired-chain data limited detectable features. In vitro tests confirmed that three of the cytomegalovirus-associated TCR beta chains recognize cytomegalovirus antigens. The presence/absence analyses assumed that sequencing depth was roughly uniform across donors, and that assumption may not be true. In a later analysis, the rate of TCR association differed among HLA loci, with DRB1 alleles having the most associated TCRs and HLA-C alleles having the fewest. Linkage disequilibrium might explain the correlated functional status among segregating V segments, but an unknown experimental factor could not be ruled out. A further reported finding was that TCR beta sequences accurately predicted the HLA-A and HLA-B alleles for most subjects in the first cohort. A later analysis associated about 18,000 TCR beta sequences with specific HLA alleles at a false discovery rate of 0.05. The study listed 164 TCR beta chains as associated with cytomegalovirus. In an earlier analysis of more than 450 of the donors, most TCR beta V segments were observed in productive rearrangements about 87% or about 30% of the time, broadly matching IMGT annotations. A cluster of highly shared sequence variants was judged likely to represent a technical artifact of the sequencing pipeline. Over 15 rarely observed V segments, including chromosome 9 orphons, were excluded from the earlier analysis of approximately 600 of the donors because counts were too low. The authors suggested that the approach could potentially be extended to other disease states and immunological phenotypes. Most TCR sequences were seen in very few donors, while some public TCRs were found in many individuals. Because some donors lacked HLA typing at each locus, the association tests relied only on the typed subset. Some IMGT-functional V segments, including TRBV6-2 and TRBV6-3, could not be told apart with the 87-base-pair reads, so those segments were excluded. A later analysis found that HLA-associated TCR beta chains were more clonally expanded and had lower generation probabilities than equally common non-associated chains. Compared with the approximately 720-donor mean, donors in an Asian-associated ancestry cluster had fewer N-insertions in productive TCRs, according to a later genetic analysis. Most CMV-associated TCR beta chains appeared to be HLA-restricted in a later analysis, and the HLA associations seemed to be driven largely by CMV exposure.

The protocol used for the library was the immunoSEQ multiplex PCR assay. For the multiplex PCR, a mixture combining 60 forward primers for TCR Vbeta segments and 13 reverse primers for TCR Jbeta segments was used. The CDR3 region of rearranged TCR beta genes was amplified from genomic DNA by a multiplex PCR assay. Amplified TCR beta libraries were sequenced as 87-base-pair reads on the Illumina HiSeq System. For the original study's pipeline: In a later analysis, 70 million to 95 million unique TCR beta chains were counted across the roughly 610 repertoires, and roughly 9.9 million of these chains were shared by at least two donors. A nearest-neighbor algorithm error-corrected the raw reads and collapsed the reads into unique sequences, merging closely related sequences to remove PCR and sequencing errors. To assign V, D and J gene segments, CDR3 sequences were aligned to IMGT reference sequences. Each retained sequence needed at least a six-nucleotide match to both a V gene segment and a J gene segment. A rearrangement counted as productive if the CDR3 had no stop codons and remained in frame with V and J, and every other rearrangement counted as non-productive. CDR3 was defined according to IMGT convention as the region running from the second conserved V-encoded cysteine to the conserved J-encoded phenylalanine. In an earlier analysis of around 600 of the donors, sequences lacking an unambiguous match to a single V gene segment were excluded. An earlier analysis of some 610 of the donors called V segments functional above 56.7% productive rearrangements and segregating when the between-donor standard deviation exceeded 5%. A statistical classification framework was built to diagnose cytomegalovirus status from the catalog of TCR beta chain sequences. V and J gene assignment, in a later analysis, came from comparing TCR nucleotide sequences with IMGT/GENE-DB human TR gene sequences. A later analysis assigned CDR3 sequences and most-parsimonious VDJ recombination scenarios with the TCRdist pipeline. In a later analysis, each TCR beta chain was defined by its CDR3 amino acid sequence together with its V-gene family, and reads lacking a unique V-gene family were excluded. A later analysis removed 550 to 700 highly shared, low-generation-probability nucleotide sequences to deal with suspected cross-contamination and a sequencing artifact. A later analysis calculated a clonal expansion index for each public chain from normalized within-repertoire ranks of inferred template counts. A later analysis computed generation probabilities with a VDJ recombination model fitted to out-of-frame rearrangements, and checked the results against IGoR. In a later analysis, hypergeometric tests were used to score TCR-TCR, TCR-HLA and TCR-CMV co-occurrence, with a repertoire-size bias correction applied to TCR pairs. A later analysis estimated false discovery rates by permuting HLA or CMV assignments 20 times. In a later analysis, co-occurring TCRs were grouped using DBSCAN, with TCRdist sequence similarity added in when clustering inside HLA-allele-positive subsets. For co-occurrence clustering, repertoires with fewer than 30,000 or more than 120,000 public chains were excluded, along with 5 or 6 repertoires with anomalous nucleotide sharing. Imported from immuneACCESS, the table was reduced by TCRdb to in-frame sequences with V and J called. These copies leave out some clones; in studies compared against another copy, an unresolved V gene accounts for under half, and the cause of the remainder is not known. V, J and clone size were drawn from that table, and D and trimming were deduced from the DNA. This sample is represented by about 180,000 clones; less than 90% of them were singletons. About 1% of the sample is taken by the ten largest.

The cohort comprised fewer than 700 healthy bone marrow donors. At the time of sampling, every cohort member was nominally healthy, though immune exposures that went unrecorded were likely present. The donor tested CMV seronegative, placing the donor among the 352 seronegative members of the cohort. Each donor provided a peripheral blood sample, and peripheral blood mononuclear cells were used for TCR beta sequencing. The Qiagen DNeasy Blood Extraction Kit was used to extract genomic DNA from the blood cell samples. According to the germline V gene, CDR1 reads MNHEY and CDR2 reads SVGAGI. V sheds 6 bases and J sheds 4 bases, leaving 12 bases between their ends. From the cysteine through the phenylalanine, the CDR3 covers 13 amino acids. Of all the DNA, just the CDR3 is kept, 39 bases in frame from base 1.

The chain joins TRBV6-5 to TRBJ1-1, with the D gene uncertain. Sequenced material: PBMCs. The TCR was taken from a young man in good health and CMV-seronegative. The CDR3: CASRLGGFTEAFF. The nucleotides are TGTGCCAGCAGACTGGGCGGGTTCACTGAAGCTTTCTTT.